Each of the 29 T cell receptor beta chains below was sequenced from the same sample in a study of neoadjuvant anti-PD-1 for oral cavity cancer. Generated by immunoSEQ multiplex PCR, the TCRdb table keeps only in-frame clones and is missing some. The table lists tens of thousands of clones, about four fifths of them singletons, with less than 4% in the top ten. Source: PBMCs, taken before nivolumab (anti-PD-1) treatment. Every receptor here comes from a person aged 40-85 years with oral cavity squamous cell carcinoma.

The chain couples TRBV9 to TRBJ2-3; D could derive from TRBD1 or TRBD2 (6 bases each). The germline CDR1 and CDR2 sequences are SGDLS and YYNGEE. V lost 4 bases, J lost 2 bases, and 17 bases lay in between. The CDR3 spans 16 residues. The CDR3 loop reads CASSPQRGRNTDTQYF. The CDR3 DNA is TGTGCCAGCAGCCCACAGAGGGGGAGGAACACAGATACGCAGTATTTT.

This clone was found once. The V call is TRBV19, the J call TRBJ2-3; D is perhaps TRBD1 (6 bases). V lost 3 bases and J 0 bases, leaving 13 bases between the germline ends. Germline CDR1 is LNHDA and CDR2 is SQIVND (reference sequence). The CDR3 extends over 16 amino acids. The CDR3 DNA follows: TGTGCCAGTAGTATCCAGGGGTTACCTAGCACAGATACGCAGTATTTT. It translates to CASSIQGLPSTDTQYF.

The V and J genes are TRBV6-6 and TRBJ1-1; possible D gene TRBD1, 6 bases. The V end was cut by 0 bases, the J end by 3 bases, with 11 bases between. Germline V gives CDR1 MNHNY, CDR2 SVGAGI (reference sequence). This CDR3 contains 15 residues. DNA of the CDR3: TGTGCCAGCAGTTACTCGATACAGGGCGACACTGAAGCTTTCTTT. This codes for CASSYSIQGDTEAFF.

The chain joins TRBV5-5 to TRBJ1-1; D not certain. Germline V gene data show CDR1 as SGHKS and CDR2 as YYEKEE (reference sequence). V was shortened by 0 bases and J by 5 bases, with 11 bases between the two germline ends. The CDR3 has 14 amino acids. The CDR3 loop is CASSLGELWTEAFF. CDR3 DNA: TGTGCCAGCAGCTTGGGGGAACTTTGGACTGAAGCTTTCTTT.

The chain employs TRBV4-1 and TRBJ1-6; 8 bases are shared with TRBD1. V trimming: 0 bases; J trimming: 9 bases; junction bases outside the gene matches: 7. The CDR3 sequence is 16 residues long. Germline V gives CDR1 MGHRA, CDR2 YSYEKL. CDR3 loop: CASSQEARGHGSPLHF. The CDR3 nucleotides are TGCGCCAGCAGCCAAGAAGCCAGGGGGCACGGTTCACCCCTCCACTTT.

The rearrangement joins TRBV7-2 to TRBJ2-3; 9 nucleotides line up with TRBD1. The CDR3 has 15 amino acids. The junction had 7 bases not matched to a gene; V was cut back by 5 bases and J by 4 bases. Germline loops: CDR1 SGHTA, CDR2 FQGNSA. CDR3 sequence (DNA): TGTGCCAGCAGCCCACAGGGGGCATCAGCAGATACGCAGTATTTT. Translated: CASSPQGASADTQYF.

This rearrangement joins TRBV6-5 to TRBJ1-2; no firm D call. The V end lost 2 bases, the J end lost 8 bases, and 12 bases lay between the germline ends. Germline V CDR1 and CDR2: MNHEY, SVGAGI. The CDR3 runs 13 residues. CDR3 nucleotide sequence: TGTGCCAGCAGTTACGGCCCCCGTATGGGCTACACCTTC. Its protein product is CASSYGPRMGYTF.

V is TRBV6-1 and J is TRBJ1-2; D unresolved. Per germline, CDR1 MNHNS and CDR2 SASEGT. The CDR3 has 13 amino acids. The V and J ends lost 2 bases and 0 bases respectively, with 4 bases between them. The CDR3 sequence is CASSEQSNYGYTF. CDR3 DNA: TGTGCCAGCAGTGAACAGTCTAACTATGGCTACACCTTC.

J is TRBJ2-5 and V is TRBV9; a weak D match, TRBD2 (5 bases). The CDR3 is 14 amino acids. Looked up from germline, CDR1 is SGDLS and CDR2 is YYNGEE. Trimming pared 0 bases from V and 5 bases from J, leaving 11 bases between. CDR3 sequence reads: CASSVAGWEETQYF. The CDR3 DNA reads TGTGCCAGCAGCGTAGCGGGATGGGAGGAGACCCAGTACTTC. Together with reference TRBV9 and TRBJ2-5, the CDR3 gives the full variable domain: DSGVTQTPKHLITATGQRVTLRCSPRSGDLSVYWYQQSLDQGLQFLIQYYNGEERAKGNILERFSAQQFPDLHSELNLSSLELGDSALYFCASSVAGWEETQYFGPGTRLLVL.

This sequence joins TRBV28 and TRBJ1-2, with a weak D call TRBD1 (5 bases). Germline loops: CDR1 MDHEN, CDR2 SYDVKM. The CDR3 runs 16 residues. V was pared by 4 bases and J by 2 bases, with 17 bases between. The CDR3 loop is CASSSLRDPSNYGYTF. Written as DNA, the CDR3 is TGTGCCAGCAGTTCCCTAAGGGACCCTTCCAACTATGGCTACACCTTC.

V is TRBV10-3 and J is TRBJ1-4, with D perhaps TRBD1 (6 bases). Trimming removed 10 bases at V and 5 bases at J, with 11 bases between. Germline V gene sequence: CDR1 ENHRY, CDR2 SYGVKD. The length of the CDR3 is 12 residues. The CDR3 DNA sequence: TGTGCCACAAGACAGGAAAATGAAAAACTGTTTTTT. Translation gives CATRQENEKLFF.

This chain joins TRBV29-1 and TRBJ2-1; D uncertain. The length of the CDR3 is 14 residues. V lost 0 bases, J lost 7 bases, and 13 bases lay in between. Per the germline V gene, CDR1 is SQVTM and CDR2 is ANQGSEA. Written as DNA, the CDR3 is TGCAGCGTTGAAGATGGGTGGCTAGGGAATGAGCAGTTCTTC. Encoded protein: CSVEDGWLGNEQFF.

Only one count was recorded for this clone. The rearrangement joins TRBV5-5 to TRBJ2-3; 14 bases fit TRBD2. This CDR3 is built from 14 residues. Looked up from germline, CDR1 is SGHKS and CDR2 is YYEKEE (reference sequence). V dropped 4 bases and J dropped 8; count of bases not matched to a gene: 3. For the CDR3, the DNA is TGTGCCAGCAGCCCCGGGACTAGCGGGAGTACGCAGTATTTT. Translated, it gives CASSPGTSGSTQYF.

The chain joins TRBV15 to TRBJ1-5; D not resolved. The germline gives CDR1 LNHNV, CDR2 YYDKDF (reference sequence). V lost 5 bases to trimming and J lost 0 bases, with 5 bases between them. The CDR3 loop spans 13 amino acids. The CDR3 loop is CATSQYSNQPQHF. The DNA of the CDR3 is TGTGCCACCAGCCAATATAGCAATCAGCCCCAGCATTTT.

The CDR3 loop is CASRQTVTSTDTQYF. The CDR3 bases are TGTGCCAGCAGACAGACGGTCACTAGCACAGATACGCAGTATTTT. The gene calls are TRBV7-3 and TRBJ2-3; the D is unclear. Per germline, CDR1 SGHTA and CDR2 FQGTGA. The CDR3 covers 15 residues. V gave up 6 bases and J gave up 0 bases, with 13 bases separating them.

This rearrangement joins TRBV5-4 to TRBJ1-3; tentatively, D is TRBD1 (5 bases). The germline gives CDR1 SGHNT, CDR2 YYREEE (reference sequence). The length of the CDR3 is 15 residues. Trimming took 2 bases from V and 3 from J, leaving 12 bases between them. The CDR3 coding sequence is TGTGCCAGCAGCTTTAATGGTAGGGGTGGAAACACCATATATTTT. It is translated as CASSFNGRGGNTIYF.

A few counts support this clone. The chain recombines TRBV11-3 with TRBJ2-2; TRBD1 aligns across 7 bases. The CDR3 is 14 amino acids. The germline V gene encodes CDR1 SGHNT and CDR2 YENEEA. The trim removed 6 bases at V and 2 bases at J, leaving 3 bases unmatched. The DNA for the CDR3 is TGTGCCAGCAGTGACAGGGTTAACACCGGGGAGCTGTTTTTT. Translated: CASSDRVNTGELFF.

CDR3 bases: TGCGCCAGCAGCCAAGTGACACAGCGGGCTAACTACACCTTC. Protein product: CASSQVTQRANYTF. This chain connects TRBV4-1 to TRBJ1-2; no clear D gene. The CDR3 runs to 14 residues. The germline CDR1 and CDR2 sequences are MGHRA and YSYEKL. V was shortened by 1 base and J by 10 bases, with 16 bases between the two germline ends.

The chain uses TRBV5-1 and TRBJ1-2; 7 bases agree with TRBD1. In germline, CDR1 is SGHRS, CDR2 YFSETQ. With V trimmed by 3 bases and J by 0 bases, 2 bases remained unmatched. The CDR3 is 14 residues long. The CDR3 DNA reads as TGCGCCAGCAGCTGGGGACAGACTAACTATGGCTACACCTTC. Translating gives CASSWGQTNYGYTF.

The chain carries TRBV11-2 and TRBJ2-7, with 12 bases fitting TRBD2. Per the germline V gene, CDR1 is SGHAT and CDR2 is FQNNGV. The CDR3 length is 14 residues. V was clipped by 5 bases and J by 3 bases; unmatched bases: 2. The CDR3 coding sequence is TGTGCCAGCAGCCTGGGACTAGCGGGCTACGAGCAGTACTTC. Translated: CASSLGLAGYEQYF.

The CDR3 nucleotides are TGCAGCGTTTTAGGTAGCGGGAGCTCCTACGAGCAGTACTTC. Protein sequence: CSVLGSGSSYEQYF. V is TRBV29-1 and J is TRBJ2-7, with 9 nucleotides matching TRBD2. Trimming took 5 bases from V and 0 from J; bases not matched to a gene: 5. The germline CDR1 and CDR2 sequences are SQVTM and ANQGSEA. The CDR3 has 14 amino acids.

The V and J genes are TRBV27 and TRBJ1-2, with 8 bases fitting TRBD1. This CDR3 has 16 residues. Trimming cost V 6 bases and J 4 bases; bases outside gene matches: 13. Germline assignment: CDR1 MNHEY and CDR2 SMNVEV (reference sequence). CDR3: CASSGVSGQGVYGYTF. The CDR3 DNA reads TGTGCCAGCAGCGGAGTCAGTGGACAGGGAGTCTATGGCTACACCTTC.

The chain combines TRBV5-1 with TRBJ1-2; possibly TRBD1 for D (6 bases). The CDR3 loop spans 17 amino acids. From germline, CDR1 is SGHRS and CDR2 YFSETQ. V was shortened by 4 bases and J by 0 bases, with 19 bases between the two germline ends. CDR3 sequence (DNA): TGCGCCAGCAGCCCCGGCCTGAGGGACACCACTAACTATGGCTACACCTTC. It translates to CASSPGLRDTTNYGYTF.

The chain recombines TRBV5-1 with TRBJ2-1; 14 bases match TRBD2. CDR1 and CDR2 from the germline V gene are SGHRS and YFSETQ. Unmatched junction bases numbered 13, after V lost 6 bases and J lost 5 bases. This CDR3 has 18 residues. The DNA for the CDR3 is TGCGCCAGCAAAACCGGGACTAGCGGGGGTGGGGCAAACAATGAGCAGTTCTTC. This encodes CASKTGTSGGGANNEQFF. The full variable domain, completed using reference TRBV5-1 and TRBJ2-1, is KAGVTQTPRYLIKTRGQQVTLSCSPISGHRSVSWYQQTPGQGLQFLFEYFSETQRNKGNFPGRFSGRQFSNSRSEMNVSTLELGDSALYLCASKTGTSGGGANNEQFFGPGTRLTVL.

This chain links TRBV11-2 with TRBJ2-1; D gene unclear. The V and J ends lost 8 bases and 0 bases respectively, with 5 bases between them. The CDR3 sequence is 12 residues long. CDR1 and CDR2 (germline): SGHAT, FQNNGV. The CDR3 coding sequence is TGTGCCAGCCTGAGCTCCTACAATGAGCAGTTCTTC. It translates to CASLSSYNEQFF.

The V gene is TRBV27, the J gene TRBJ2-1, with D possibly matching TRBD2 (6 bases). The CDR3 is made up of 15 amino acids. The ends were cut back, 6 bases at V and 2 bases at J, with 14 bases in the middle. The germline V gene encodes CDR1 MNHEY and CDR2 SMNVEV (reference sequence). CDR3: CASSLSGKAYNEQFF. In nucleotides, the CDR3 is TGTGCCAGCAGCCTTAGCGGAAAAGCCTACAATGAGCAGTTCTTC.

This chain joins TRBV6-5 and TRBJ1-1; no firm D call. Per germline, CDR1 MNHEY and CDR2 SVGAGI. The V end was cut by 7 bases, the J end by 2 bases, with 5 bases between. The length of the CDR3 is 11 residues. Written as DNA, the CDR3 is TGTGCCAGCAACCGTAACACTGAAGCTTTCTTT. Its protein is CASNRNTEAFF.

This chain links TRBV4-2 with TRBJ2-3; 12 nucleotides line up with TRBD2. Germline lookup yields CDR1 LGHNA and CDR2 YNFKEQ. CDR3 size: 17 residues. V lost 0 bases and J lost 6; bases outside the gene matches: 7. CDR3 DNA sequence: TGTGCCAGCAGCCAAGATTCGCTAGCGGGAGGGGGGGATACGCAGTATTTT. It encodes CASSQDSLAGGGDTQYF.

In this sample, this clone turned up once. As DNA, the CDR3 is TGCGCCAGCAGCTCTAGCGGGAGTATCTACAATGAGCAGTTCTTC. Amino acids: CASSSSGSIYNEQFF. The chain couples TRBV5-1 to TRBJ2-1; 10 positions agree with TRBD2. The junction had 3 bases not matched to a gene; V was cut back by 3 bases and J by 3 bases. From germline, CDR1 is SGHRS and CDR2 YFSETQ. The CDR3 runs to 15 residues.